A single sample gave rise to the 10 T cell receptor beta chains below, sequenced in a study of identical twins. TCRdb re-called the 5' RACE reads with MiXCR, one entry per CDR3 protein. The sample includes 350,000 to 600,000 distinct CDR3 sequences, approximately 15% of them seen just once. The same specimen was also included in a second study, on yellow fever vaccine responses in identical twins.

Material: CD4+ T cells sorted from blood. These receptors all come from a woman under 30 in good health.

This clonotype was counted between two and nine times. The chain has TRBV12-3 or TRBV12-4 and TRBJ2-3; a possible D gene is TRBD2 (5 bases). The CDR3 contains 14 residues. V was shortened by 5 bases and J by 5 bases, with 14 bases between the two germline ends. The DNA for the CDR3 is TGTGCCAGCAGTACTCCCGGGGTCGGAGATACGCAGTATTTT. It encodes CASSTPGVGDTQYF.

This clonotype was seen only a few times. One end of the junction fails to match germline, which may point to a read error. V gene TRBV7-9 combines with J gene TRBJ2-7; D possibly corresponds to TRBD2 (5 bases). CDR3 length: 12 amino acids. Germline loops: CDR1 SEHNR, CDR2 FQNEAQ (reference sequence). CDR3 sequence (DNA): TGTGCCAGCAGCTTAGCCCGCGGGTGGAAGGACTTC. Amino acid sequence: CASSLARGWKDF.

This clonotype was observed a few times. The chain couples TRBV2 to TRBJ2-2, with D uncertain. This CDR3 spans 15 amino acids. Germline V gene sequence: CDR1 SNHLY, CDR2 FYNNEI. Trimming took 4 bases from V and 1 from J, leaving 10 bases between them. The CDR3 region is CASSGNGRNTGELFF. The CDR3 DNA is TGTGCCAGCAGTGGGAACGGCCGGAACACCGGGGAGCTGTTTTTT. The whole variable domain, filled in from reference TRBV2 and TRBJ2-2, reads EPEVTQTPSHQVTQMGQEVILRCVPISNHLYFYWYRQILGQKVEFLVSFYNNEISEKSEIFDDQFSVERPDGSNFTLKIRSTKLEDSAMYFCASSGNGRNTGELFFGEGSRLTVL.

This clonotype came up many times. The J gene is TRBJ2-4, the V gene TRBV12-3 or TRBV12-4; 8 bases align to TRBD1. V lost 5 bases, J lost 0 bases, and 6 bases stayed unmatched. CDR3 length: 16 amino acids. The CDR3 region has the DNA TGTGCCAGCAGTCGACAGGGGTCCCTAGCCAAAAACATTCAGTACTTC. This translates into CASSRQGSLAKNIQYF.

This clonotype was recorded many times. The chain uses TRBV5-4 and TRBJ2-1, with D unresolved. CDR3 length: 16 residues. Germline V gene sequence: CDR1 SGHNT, CDR2 YYREEE (reference sequence). V was shortened by 2 bases and J by 0 bases, with 12 bases between the two germline ends. The CDR3 loop reads CASSLGSRSSYNEQFF. CDR3 DNA: TGTGCCAGCAGCTTAGGTTCACGGAGCTCCTACAATGAGCAGTTCTTC.

CDR3 in amino acids: CASSRGLPPYEQYF. The CDR3 region has the DNA TGTGCCAGCAGCCGAGGACTCCCTCCCTACGAGCAGTACTTC. V usage is TRBV7-2 and J usage is TRBJ2-7, with a tentative D call TRBD2 (5 bases). Germline values: CDR1 SGHTA, CDR2 FQGNSA. Trimming took 5 bases from V and 2 from J, leaving 13 bases between them. CDR3 size: 14 residues.

This clonotype was observed many times. The genes are TRBV18 and TRBJ2-7; D gene uncertain. The CDR3 totals 12 residues. From germline, CDR1 is KGHSH and CDR2 LQKENI. V was pared by 3 bases and J by 2 bases, with 5 bases between. The CDR3 nucleotides are TGTGCCAGCTCACCCACTGCCTACGAGCAGTACTTC. This encodes CASSPTAYEQYF.

This clonotype was found once. The rearrangement joins TRBV20-1 to TRBJ2-3; the match to TRBD2 covers 9 bases. The CDR3 runs to 19 residues. V shed 6 bases, J shed 0 bases, and the junction held 19 bases outside the gene matches. CDR1 is DFQATT and CDR2 is SNEGSKA in the germline V gene (reference sequence). CDR3 bases: TGCAGTGCCAACCGAAGAGCTAGCGGGATGGATTCTAGCACAGATACGCAGTATTTT. The encoded protein is CSANRRASGMDSSTDTQYF.

This clonotype was seen more than once but under ten times. This sequence joins TRBV20-1 and TRBJ2-7, with D tentatively TRBD2 (6 bases). Germline V gene sequence: CDR1 DFQATT, CDR2 SNEGSKA (reference sequence). The V gene lost 0 bases and the J gene lost 3 bases, with 12 bases spanning the gap. CDR3 size: 14 residues. This CDR3 reads CSARDRGSGYEQYF. CDR3 bases: TGCAGTGCTAGAGATCGTGGTAGCGGCTACGAGCAGTACTTC.

The CDR3 DNA reads TGTGCCATCAGTGAACAGGGTGAGCAGTTCTTC. Translation: CAISEQGEQFF. The rearrangement links TRBV10-3 to TRBJ2-1, with D maybe TRBD1 (6 bases). V lost 3 bases and J lost 9, with 6 bases in between. The CDR3 extends over 11 amino acids. Per germline, CDR1 ENHRY and CDR2 SYGVKD.